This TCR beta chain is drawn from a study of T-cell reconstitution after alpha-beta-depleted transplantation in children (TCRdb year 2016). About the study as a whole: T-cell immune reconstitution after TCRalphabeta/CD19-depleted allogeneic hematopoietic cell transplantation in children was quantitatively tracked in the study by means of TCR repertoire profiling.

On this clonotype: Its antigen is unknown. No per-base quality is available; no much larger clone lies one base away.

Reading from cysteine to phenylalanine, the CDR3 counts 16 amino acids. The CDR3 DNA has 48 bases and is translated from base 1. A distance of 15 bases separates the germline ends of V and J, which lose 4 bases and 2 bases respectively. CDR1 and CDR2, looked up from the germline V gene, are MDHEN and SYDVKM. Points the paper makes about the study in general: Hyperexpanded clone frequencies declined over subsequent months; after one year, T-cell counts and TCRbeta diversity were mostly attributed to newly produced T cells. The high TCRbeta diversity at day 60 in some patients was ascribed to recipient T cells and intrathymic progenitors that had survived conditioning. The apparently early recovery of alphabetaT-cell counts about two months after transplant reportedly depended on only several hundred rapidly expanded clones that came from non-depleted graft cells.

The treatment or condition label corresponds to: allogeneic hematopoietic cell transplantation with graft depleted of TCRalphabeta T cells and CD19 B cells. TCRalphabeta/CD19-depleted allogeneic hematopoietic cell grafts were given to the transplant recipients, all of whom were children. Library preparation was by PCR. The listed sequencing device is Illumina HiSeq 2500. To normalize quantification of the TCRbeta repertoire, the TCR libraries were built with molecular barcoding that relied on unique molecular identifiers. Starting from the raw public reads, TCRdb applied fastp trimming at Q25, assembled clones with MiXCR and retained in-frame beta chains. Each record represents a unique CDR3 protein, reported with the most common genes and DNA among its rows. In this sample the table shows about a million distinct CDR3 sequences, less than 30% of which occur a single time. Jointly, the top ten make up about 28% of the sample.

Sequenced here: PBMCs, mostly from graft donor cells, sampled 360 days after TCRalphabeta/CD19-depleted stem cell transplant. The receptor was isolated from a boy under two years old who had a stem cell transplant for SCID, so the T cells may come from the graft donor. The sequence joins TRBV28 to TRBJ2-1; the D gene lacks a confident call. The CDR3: CASSSRRTNPYNEQFF. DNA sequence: TGTGCCAGCAGTTCTCGACGGACGAATCCCTACAATGAGCAGTTCTTC.